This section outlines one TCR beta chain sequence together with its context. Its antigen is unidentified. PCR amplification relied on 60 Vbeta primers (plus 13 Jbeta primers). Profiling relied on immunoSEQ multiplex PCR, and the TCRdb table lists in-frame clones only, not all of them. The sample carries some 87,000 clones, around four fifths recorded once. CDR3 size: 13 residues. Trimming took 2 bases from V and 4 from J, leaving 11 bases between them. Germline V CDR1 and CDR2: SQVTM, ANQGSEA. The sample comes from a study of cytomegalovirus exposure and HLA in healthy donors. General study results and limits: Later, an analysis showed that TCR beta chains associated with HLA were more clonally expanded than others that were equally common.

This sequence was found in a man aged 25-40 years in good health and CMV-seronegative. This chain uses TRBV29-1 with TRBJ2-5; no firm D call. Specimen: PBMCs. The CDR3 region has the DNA TGCAGCGTTGAACGGGTACCGGGAGAGACCCAGTACTTC. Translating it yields CSVERVPGETQYF.